The 17 T cell receptor beta chains below all came from one sample that was sequenced in a study of control samples from healthy donors and cancer patients. The assay was immunoSEQ multiplex PCR, and TCRdb's table has in-frame clones only and misses some. Of 130,000 or so clones listed, more than 90% were seen once; the top ten hold less than 6%. What was sequenced was blood. These receptors came from a man younger than 35 in good health.

This clone was recorded a few times. V is TRBV19 and J is TRBJ1-3; D is perhaps TRBD1 (6 bases). Per germline, CDR1 LNHDA and CDR2 SQIVND (reference sequence). This CDR3 region has 16 residues. V lost 0 bases to trimming and J lost 0 bases, with 9 bases between them. CDR3 nucleotide sequence: TGTGCCAGTAGTATAGATGGAGGGGGCTCTGGAAACACCATATATTTT. Its protein product is CASSIDGGGSGNTIYF.

The rearrangement uses TRBV12-3 or TRBV12-4 and TRBJ1-2; D remains unclear. V lost 5 bases to trimming and J lost 4 bases, with 8 bases between them. CDR3 length equals 12 residues. CDR3 loop: CASSLRLYGYTF. CDR3 DNA: TGTGCCAGCAGTCTTAGACTCTATGGCTACACCTTC.

The chain combines TRBV24-1 with TRBJ2-2; D is possibly TRBD2 (6 bases). With 5 bases removed from V and 7 bases from J, the gap between germline ends came to 10 bases. Germline CDR1 KGHDR, CDR2 SFDVKD. The CDR3 has 13 amino acids. The CDR3, as DNA: TGTGCCACCAGTGCCGTGGGGGGCGGGGAGCTGTTTTTT. Residues: CATSAVGGGELFF.

This chain links TRBV9 with TRBJ1-6; 8 nucleotides agree with TRBD1. The trim removed 3 bases at V and 8 bases at J, leaving 13 bases unmatched. Germline loops: CDR1 SGDLS, CDR2 YYNGEE. This CDR3 region has 17 residues. Written as DNA, the CDR3 is TGTGCCAGCAGCGACGGAAAGGACAGGGTATGGGATTCACCCCTCCACTTT. As protein: CASSDGKDRVWDSPLHF.

The CDR3 coding sequence is TGTGCCAGCAGCCGTCCTTATAATTCACCCCTCCACTTT. Amino acid sequence: CASSRPYNSPLHF. The V call is TRBV3-1 (or the pseudogene TRBV3-2), the J call TRBJ1-6; D is ambiguous. There are 13 residues in the CDR3. Trimming left V 4 bases short and J 4 bases short, with 5 bases between. Germline lookup yields CDR1 LGHDT and CDR2 YNNKEL (reference sequence).

In this sample, this clone turned up once. This chain connects TRBV9 to TRBJ2-3; no clear D. V was pared by 4 bases and J by 4 bases, with 13 bases between. This CDR3 comprises 14 residues. The V gene's germline CDR1 is SGDLS and CDR2 YYNGEE. The chain's CDR3 is CASSPEGPADTQYF. CDR3 DNA: TGTGCCAGCAGCCCCGAAGGCCCGGCAGATACGCAGTATTTT.

About this clone: The sample has other DNA sequences that encode this CDR3 too. This chain uses TRBV6-5 with TRBJ1-2; 8 nucleotides line up with TRBD1. Unmatched junction bases numbered 4, after V lost 8 bases and J lost 2 bases. The CDR3 is made up of 13 amino acids. Germline V gene sequence: CDR1 MNHEY, CDR2 SVGAGI. The CDR3 DNA sequence: TGTGCCAGCGGTCCAGGGGGCAACTATGGCTACACCTTC. Amino acid sequence: CASGPGGNYGYTF.

The V call is TRBV2, the J call TRBJ2-7; 12 bases fit TRBD2. This CDR3 comprises 16 residues. From germline, CDR1 is SNHLY and CDR2 FYNNEI. V dropped 6 bases and J dropped 7; count of bases not matched to a gene: 13. The CDR3 DNA reads TGTGCCAGCAGGGCCCCTAGCGGGGGGGCCCTCGGGGAGCAGTACTTC. It encodes CASRAPSGGALGEQYF.

V usage is TRBV5-1 and J usage is TRBJ2-6; D not resolved. This CDR3 comprises 15 residues. The germline V gene encodes CDR1 SGHRS and CDR2 YFSETQ. Trimming removed 0 bases from V and 0 bases from J, with 4 bases in between. The CDR3 DNA reads TGCGCCAGCAGCTTGGATATCTCTGGGGCCAACGTCCTGACTTTC. This encodes CASSLDISGANVLTF.

The rearrangement links TRBV27 to TRBJ1-6; D might be TRBD1 (6 bases). The CDR3 length is 16 residues. The V gene lost 7 bases and the J gene lost 1 base, with 14 bases spanning the gap. Germline V gene sequence: CDR1 MNHEY, CDR2 SMNVEV (reference sequence). The CDR3 coding sequence is TGTGCCAGCATGCAGGGGCGGGGGTCCTATAATTCACCCCTCCACTTT. Encoded protein: CASMQGRGSYNSPLHF.

The chain links TRBV9 to TRBJ2-3; D unresolved. CDR1 and CDR2 from the germline V gene are SGDLS and YYNGEE. The V end was cut by 4 bases, the J end by 1 base, with 16 bases between. The CDR3 is made up of 16 amino acids. DNA of the CDR3: TGTGCCAGCAGCCCCGAGCTAGGGTTTGGCACAGATACGCAGTATTTT. This sequence encodes CASSPELGFGTDTQYF.

J is TRBJ1-4 and V is TRBV5-1, with a tentative D call TRBD1 (6 bases). The ends were cut back, 1 base at V and 6 bases at J, with 13 bases in the middle. The length of the CDR3 is 15 residues. The germline V gene has CDR1 SGHRS and CDR2 YFSETQ. CDR3 DNA sequence: TGCGCCAGCAGCTTGACAGGGCGAAGTGATGAAAAACTGTTTTTT. Amino acids: CASSLTGRSDEKLFF.

The chain employs TRBV2 and TRBJ2-1; 12 positions match TRBD2. The CDR3 contains 13 residues. The V gene's germline CDR1 is SNHLY and CDR2 FYNNEI. V was pared by 5 bases and J by 12 bases, with 5 bases of the junction left unmatched. The CDR3 DNA sequence: TGTGCCAGCAGTCCGGGACTAGCGGGTTTGCAGTTCTTC. This encodes CASSPGLAGLQFF. Full variable domain (remainder filled in from reference TRBV2 and TRBJ2-1): EPEVTQTPSHQVTQMGQEVILRCVPISNHLYFYWYRQILGQKVEFLVSFYNNEISEKSEIFDDQFSVERPDGSNFTLKIRSTKLEDSAMYFCASSPGLAGLQFFGPGTRLTVL.

The chain joins TRBV23-1 to TRBJ2-5; either TRBD1 or TRBD2 may fit D (5 bases each). TRBV23-1 carries the ORF label, with uncertain function. The V and J ends lost 3 bases and 5 bases respectively, with 10 bases between them. The CDR3 extends over 13 amino acids. CDR3 bases: TGCGCCAGCAGTCAGGGGAGACAGGAGACCCAGTACTTC. Amino acid sequence: CASSQGRQETQYF.

The chain employs TRBV28 and TRBJ2-7, with 10 nucleotides matching TRBD1. The V segment lost 8 bases and the J segment 1 base; nucleotides outside the gene matches: 2. This CDR3 is built from 13 residues. Germline CDR1 is MDHEN and CDR2 is SYDVKM. The CDR3 loop reads CASLDRGSYEQYF. The CDR3 DNA sequence: TGTGCCAGCCTGGACAGGGGGTCCTACGAGCAGTACTTC.

The chain is built from TRBV24-1 and TRBJ2-1, with D unresolved. V was trimmed by 5 bases and J by 5 bases, leaving 12 bases between them. This CDR3 has 14 amino acids. Per germline, CDR1 KGHDR and CDR2 SFDVKD. DNA for the CDR3: TGTGCCACCAGTGCCCCGGGTTCCCACAATGAGCAGTTCTTC. Translation: CATSAPGSHNEQFF.

This chain connects TRBV5-5 to TRBJ1-2; possibly TRBD1 for D (5 bases). This CDR3 spans 14 amino acids. Between the trimmed V and J ends, which lost 5 bases and 6 bases, there was a span of 17 bases. CDR1 is SGHKS, CDR2 YYEKEE, per germline (reference sequence). This CDR3 is CASRPSDRRNGYTF. The CDR3 DNA sequence: TGTGCCAGCAGGCCGTCCGACAGAAGGAATGGCTACACCTTC.